Following are 32 T cell receptor beta chains from one sample sequenced in a study of cytomegalovirus exposure and HLA in healthy donors. This PCR relied on a set of 60 Vbeta primers and 13 Jbeta primers. Only in-frame clones appear in the TCRdb table, and some are missing; sequencing was by immunoSEQ multiplex PCR. The repertoire holds some 160,000 clones, with around 85% as singletons. The sample comprised PBMCs. These TCRs come from a man between 50 and 59 years old in good health and CMV-seropositive.

The gene calls are TRBV15 and TRBJ1-4; D not resolved. Germline CDR1 reads LNHNV; CDR2 reads YYDKDF (reference sequence). V gave up 5 bases and J gave up 7 bases, with 11 bases separating them. The CDR3 is made up of 13 amino acids. CDR3 nucleotide sequence: TGTGCCACCAGCTCGGACGGGGTTGAAAAACTGTTTTTT. It yields the protein CATSSDGVEKLFF.

The chain is built from TRBV6-5 and TRBJ1-5, with D perhaps matching TRBD1 (6 bases). The V gene lost 6 bases and the J gene lost 3 bases, with 12 bases spanning the gap. Per germline, CDR1 MNHEY and CDR2 SVGAGI. CDR3 size: 14 residues. CDR3 sequence (DNA): TGTGCCAGCAGCCAACAGGGTTACAATCAGCCCCAGCATTTT. Translated: CASSQQGYNQPQHF.

V gene TRBV9 combines with J gene TRBJ1-1, with D unresolved. CDR1 and CDR2 from the germline V gene are SGDLS and YYNGEE. Trimming pared 2 bases from V and 7 bases from J, leaving 12 bases between. The CDR3 runs to 13 residues. The CDR3, as DNA: TGTGCCAGCAGCGTTGGTGGTGCGGGTGAAGCTTTCTTT. Translated, it gives CASSVGGAGEAFF.

The chain combines TRBV7-3 with TRBJ2-1, with TRBD2 as a possible D gene (6 bases). The germline gives CDR1 SGHTA, CDR2 FQGTGA. The CDR3 covers 13 residues. Trimming removed 6 bases from V and 10 bases from J, with 16 bases in between. CDR3 coding DNA: TGTGCCAGCAGTCCCGGGCGGGGCCGCGAGCAGTTCTTC. This translates into CASSPGRGREQFF.

The gene calls are TRBV7-9 and TRBJ2-1; 12 positions agree with TRBD2. From germline, CDR1 is SEHNR and CDR2 FQNEAQ (reference sequence). Losses at the gene ends were 11 bases for V and 3 bases for J; bases not matched to a gene: 17. The CDR3 totals 18 residues. The CDR3 spells CAVPGTSGPTSNYNEQFF. The DNA of the CDR3 is TGTGCCGTCCCTGGGACTAGCGGGCCCACTTCCAACTACAATGAGCAGTTCTTC.

For the CDR3, the DNA is TGTGCCAGCAGTAGGGGACATTTAACCTCCTACGAGCAGTACTTC. Protein sequence: CASSRGHLTSYEQYF. The V call is TRBV27, the J call TRBJ2-7, with a possible D match to TRBD1 (6 bases). V was pared by 5 bases and J by 0 bases, with 14 bases between. Germline V CDR1 and CDR2: MNHEY, SMNVEV (reference sequence). CDR3 length: 15 amino acids.

The CDR3 DNA reads TGTGCCAGCTCTAGGAACACTGAAGCTTTCTTT. Its translation: CASSRNTEAFF. This chain joins TRBV5-6 and TRBJ1-1, with unresolved D. V was clipped by 7 bases and J by 1 base, with 5 bases between them. The CDR3 sequence is 11 residues long. Per the germline V gene, CDR1 is SGHDT and CDR2 is YYEEEE.

This clone was found a few times. This chain uses TRBV19 with TRBJ1-2; 7 bases agree with TRBD1. This CDR3 has 14 residues. V lost 3 bases, J lost 7 bases, and 8 bases stayed unmatched. Per the germline V gene, CDR1 is LNHDA and CDR2 is SQIVND (reference sequence). CDR3 sequence (DNA): TGTGCCAGTAGTATCGACAGGGCCATTGGTGGCTACACCTTC. It specifies CASSIDRAIGGYTF.

The chain links TRBV6-1 to TRBJ2-1; 8 nucleotides line up with TRBD2. V gave up 6 bases and J gave up 4 bases; unmatched junction bases: 5. The germline gives CDR1 MNHNS, CDR2 SASEGT. The CDR3 has 14 residues. The CDR3 protein is CASRNPSGYNEQFF. DNA of the CDR3: TGTGCCAGCAGGAACCCTAGCGGGTACAATGAGCAGTTCTTC.

This rearrangement joins TRBV14 to TRBJ1-2, with unresolved D. The CDR3 runs to 13 residues. The V gene lost 2 bases and the J gene lost 4 bases, with 8 bases spanning the gap. Germline CDR1 SGHDN, CDR2 FVKESK. The CDR3 coding sequence is TGTGCCAGCAGCCAATCAACACCCTATGGCTACACCTTC. It encodes CASSQSTPYGYTF.

The rearrangement joins TRBV15 to TRBJ1-5; no clear D. V shed 5 bases and J shed 3 bases, with 8 bases lying between them. The CDR3 sequence is 13 residues long. Germline lookup yields CDR1 LNHNV and CDR2 YYDKDF (reference sequence). The CDR3 sequence: CATSALSNQPQHF. The CDR3 nucleotides read TGTGCCACCAGCGCACTGTCCAATCAGCCCCAGCATTTT.

The rearrangement joins TRBV18 to TRBJ2-4; the D gene is possibly TRBD1 (6 bases). V lost 3 bases and J 2 bases, leaving 8 bases between the germline ends. This CDR3 is built from 14 residues. CDR1 is KGHSH and CDR2 is LQKENI in the germline V gene. CDR3: CASSPGASKNIQYF. In DNA, the CDR3 is TGTGCCAGCTCACCGGGGGCTTCCAAAAACATTCAGTACTTC.

On this clone: The identical CDR3 is also encoded by other nucleotide sequences in the sample. For the CDR3, the DNA is TGTGCCAGCAGCCCCGGGACTAGCCTACAAGAGACCCAGTACTTC. It encodes CASSPGTSLQETQYF. V and J are TRBV7-2 and TRBJ2-5; 9 bases align to TRBD2. Germline V gives CDR1 SGHTA, CDR2 FQGNSA. Trimming at V came to 5 bases and at J to 2 bases, leaving 6 bases not matched to a gene. The CDR3 has 15 amino acids.

The rearrangement links TRBV19 to TRBJ1-1; 7 bases are a match to TRBD1. The J segment lost 1 base and the V segment lost 5 bases, leaving 7 bases of the junction unmatched. The CDR3 is 15 residues long. The germline V gene encodes CDR1 LNHDA and CDR2 SQIVND (reference sequence). The CDR3 DNA follows: TGTGCCAGTAGTCCACAGGGGTGGGGGAACACTGAAGCTTTCTTT. This gives the protein CASSPQGWGNTEAFF.

V and J are TRBV9 and TRBJ2-3; possibly TRBD2 for D (6 bases). The V end was cut by 4 bases, the J end by 5 bases, with 14 bases between. Germline CDR1 reads SGDLS; CDR2 reads YYNGEE. The CDR3 has 14 residues. CDR3 loop: CASSPGLPEDTQYF. The CDR3 nucleotides are TGTGCCAGCAGCCCGGGACTCCCCGAAGATACGCAGTATTTT.

This rearrangement joins TRBV27 to TRBJ2-7, with TRBD2 identical over 9 bases. Germline-derived CDR1 and CDR2 are MNHEY and SMNVEV (reference sequence). J was trimmed by 4 bases and V by 7 bases; bases with no gene match: 11. The CDR3 has 15 residues. DNA for the CDR3: TGTGCCAGCATGAGGGCGGGAGGGGTCGATTACGAGCAGTACTTC. Translation gives CASMRAGGVDYEQYF.

The chain links TRBV14 to TRBJ1-4; no reliable D call. CDR3 length equals 15 residues. Germline V gene lookup returns CDR1 SGHDN and CDR2 FVKESK. V was cut by 0 bases and J by 8 bases, with 13 bases left in between. This chain's CDR3 is CASSQEVGVTEKLFF. The DNA for the CDR3 is TGTGCCAGCAGCCAAGAAGTTGGAGTAACAGAAAAACTGTTTTTT.

The CDR3 coding sequence is TGTGCCAGCAGACACCCGACAGCTCTGAGACGAATGGTGTTTTTT. It is translated as CASRHPTALRRMVFF. The V gene is TRBV28, the J gene TRBJ1-4; D perhaps matches TRBD1 (5 bases). This CDR3 region has 15 residues. Trimming cost V 6 bases and J 15 bases, with 26 bases left between them. The V gene's germline CDR1 is MDHEN and CDR2 SYDVKM.

This clone was found once. The chain couples TRBV19 to TRBJ2-5; 9 bases are a match to TRBD1. The length of the CDR3 is 16 residues. In germline, CDR1 is LNHDA, CDR2 SQIVND (reference sequence). The V gene end was trimmed by 5 bases and the J gene end by 0 bases; junction bases not matched to a gene: 7. CDR3 sequence (DNA): TGTGCCAGTAGTCCTCCCGGGACAGGGTACCAAGAGACCCAGTACTTC. Protein product: CASSPPGTGYQETQYF.

The rearrangement links TRBV21-1 to TRBJ1-3; the table's D call, TRBD1, was not checked against the DNA. TRBV21-1 is labeled a pseudogene. The CDR3 is made up of 14 amino acids. CDR3 region: CASSKPGQGNTIYF. The CDR3 nucleotides read TGTGCCAGCAGCAAGCCGGGACAGGGAAACACCATATATTTT.

V and J are TRBV6-1 and TRBJ1-4; 9 bases match TRBD1. Germline V CDR1 and CDR2: MNHNS, SASEGT. The CDR3 sequence is 15 residues long. Losses at the gene ends were 0 bases for V and 8 bases for J; bases not matched to a gene: 4. The CDR3 spells CASSEADRGQEKLFF. As DNA, the CDR3 is TGTGCCAGCAGTGAAGCGGACAGGGGCCAAGAAAAACTGTTTTTT.

The count of this clone is one. The rearrangement uses TRBV9 and TRBJ2-7, with D perhaps TRBD1 (5 bases). CDR1 and CDR2 (germline): SGDLS, YYNGEE. This CDR3 has 16 amino acids. V was trimmed by 0 bases and J by 2 bases, leaving 15 bases between them. The CDR3 DNA is TGTGCCAGCAGCGTAGGCAACCAGGGTCCCCCCTACGAGCAGTACTTC. This codes for CASSVGNQGPPYEQYF.

The rearrangement joins TRBV18 to TRBJ2-7; 9 nucleotides line up with TRBD2. The CDR3 runs 15 residues. Germline-derived CDR1 and CDR2 are KGHSH and LQKENI. The V segment lost 3 bases and the J segment 0 bases; nucleotides outside the gene matches: 3. This CDR3 reads CASSPPSGASYEQYF. The CDR3 nucleotides read TGTGCCAGCTCACCCCCTAGCGGGGCCTCCTACGAGCAGTACTTC.

There are a few counts of this clone. The chain couples TRBV5-8 to TRBJ1-1; no definite D call. This CDR3 contains 14 residues. Germline CDR1 is SGHTS and CDR2 is YDEGEE. Trimming left V 1 base short and J 2 bases short, with 9 bases between. The CDR3 nucleotides are TGTGCCAGCAGCTTGTTGCGCACTAACACTGAAGCTTTCTTT. Translated, it gives CASSLLRTNTEAFF.

V is TRBV6-9 and J is TRBJ2-1; tentative D call: TRBD2 (6 bases). With 7 bases removed from V and 7 bases from J, the gap between germline ends came to 23 bases. Germline lookup yields CDR1 MNHGY and CDR2 SVAAGI. The CDR3 spans 16 residues. As DNA, the CDR3 is TGTGCCAGCACCCCGCCTTTTGGCGGGGTGGAAAATGAGCAGTTCTTC. Translating it yields CASTPPFGGVENEQFF.

This clone was recorded once. The CDR3 DNA reads as TGTGCCAGCAGTGAAGGCAGGGTGGTTGAAAAACTGTTTTTT. This codes for CASSEGRVVEKLFF. The chain recombines TRBV2 with TRBJ1-4; maybe TRBD1 (5 bases). Trimming took off 1 base at V and 7 bases at J, with 10 bases between the two ends. Germline V gives CDR1 SNHLY, CDR2 FYNNEI. The CDR3 loop spans 14 amino acids.

The chain has TRBV6-5 and TRBJ1-1; perhaps TRBD1 as D (6 bases). Germline V gene data show CDR1 as MNHEY and CDR2 as SVGAGI. This CDR3 contains 15 residues. The V gene lost 3 bases and the J gene lost 2 bases, with 13 bases spanning the gap. CDR3 sequence: CASSYFGTINTEAFF. CDR3 DNA sequence: TGTGCCAGCAGTTATTTCGGGACAATTAACACTGAAGCTTTCTTT.

This chain links TRBV30 with TRBJ2-3; TRBD2 aligns across 8 bases. V lost 3 bases and J lost 3; bases outside the gene matches: 5. Germline lookup yields CDR1 GTSNPN and CDR2 SVGIG (reference sequence). CDR3 size: 14 residues. The CDR3 coding sequence is TGTGCCTGGAGCACTAGCGGCGGAACAGATACGCAGTATTTT. This translates into CAWSTSGGTDTQYF. The whole variable domain, filled in from reference TRBV30 and TRBJ2-3, reads SQTIHQWPATLVQPVGSPLSLECTVEGTSNPNLYWYRQAAGRGLQLLFYSVGIGQISSEVPQNLSASRPQDRQFILSSKKLLLSDSGFYLCAWSTSGGTDTQYFGPGTRLTVL.

As for this clone: Other DNA sequences from this sample encode an identical CDR3 as well. The genes are TRBV6-5 and TRBJ1-1; D is perhaps TRBD1 (5 bases). V lost 6 bases and J lost 2, with 10 bases in between. Germline V CDR1 and CDR2: MNHEY, SVGAGI. The CDR3 runs to 13 residues. The CDR3 spells CASRRGLNTEAFF. CDR3 coding DNA: TGTGCCAGCAGAAGGGGACTTAACACTGAAGCTTTCTTT.

This clone was seen more than once but under ten times. The gene calls are TRBV27 and TRBJ1-5; weak D call: TRBD1 (5 bases). The CDR3 loop spans 15 amino acids. Trimming removed 3 bases at V and 5 bases at J, with 14 bases between. CDR1 MNHEY and CDR2 SMNVEV come from the germline V gene (reference sequence). The CDR3 nucleotides read TGTGCCAGCAGTTTTGTGTCAGGGCGACATCAGCCCCAGCATTTT. As protein: CASSFVSGRHQPQHF.

The rearrangement joins TRBV25-1 to TRBJ2-2; 14 bases map to TRBD2. Germline CDR1 MGHDK, CDR2 SYGVNS. The trim removed 5 bases at V and 5 bases at J, leaving 10 bases unmatched. This CDR3 comprises 18 residues. The CDR3 sequence is CASSSRLAGGLPTGELFF. CDR3 nucleotides: TGTGCCAGCAGTTCCCGACTAGCGGGGGGGCTCCCTACCGGGGAGCTGTTTTTT.

V gene TRBV5-8 combines with J gene TRBJ2-5; a weak D match, TRBD2 (6 bases). The V end lost 4 bases, the J end lost 0 bases, and 10 bases lay between the germline ends. The CDR3 runs 14 residues. Germline V gene lookup returns CDR1 SGHTS and CDR2 YDEGEE. CDR3 sequence: CASSRGTDQETQYF. The CDR3 DNA follows: TGTGCCAGCAGCCGCGGGACGGACCAAGAGACCCAGTACTTC.